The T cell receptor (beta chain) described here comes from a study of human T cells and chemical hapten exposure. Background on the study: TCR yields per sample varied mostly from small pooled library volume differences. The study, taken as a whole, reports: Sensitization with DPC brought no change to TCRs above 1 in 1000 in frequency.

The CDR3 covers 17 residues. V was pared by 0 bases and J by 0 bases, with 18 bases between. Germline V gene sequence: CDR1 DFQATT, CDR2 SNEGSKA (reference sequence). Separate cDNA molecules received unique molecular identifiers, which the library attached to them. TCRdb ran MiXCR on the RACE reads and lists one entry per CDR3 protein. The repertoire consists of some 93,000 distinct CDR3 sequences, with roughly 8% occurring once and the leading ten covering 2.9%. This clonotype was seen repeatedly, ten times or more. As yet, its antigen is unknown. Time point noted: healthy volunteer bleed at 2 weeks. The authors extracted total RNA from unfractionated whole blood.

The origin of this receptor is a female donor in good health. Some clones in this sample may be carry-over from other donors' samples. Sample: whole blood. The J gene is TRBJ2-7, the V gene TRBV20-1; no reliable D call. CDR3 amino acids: CSARDYDRAVSSYEQYF. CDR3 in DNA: TGCAGTGCTAGAGATTATGATCGGGCAGTAAGCTCCTACGAGCAGTACTTC.